This record concerns one TCR beta chain sequence. This clonotype was recorded at least ten times. Its antigen is still unknown. Qualities for individual bases were not recorded, and no much larger clone is one base off. The record originates from a study of human T cells and chemical hapten exposure (dated by TCRdb to 2020 to 2023). For context, the study as a whole: For sensitization, 2% DPC in acetone was applied to an approximately 2 cm by approximately 2 cm area of upper inner arm skin. Around 30 alopecia patients provided blood for TCR sequencing at one to four time points (pre-sensitization, 2, 6 and 24 weeks). Libraries were pooled for sequencing, and variation in per-sample TCR yields was attributed mainly to small differences in library volumes within the pool. Weekly therapeutic DPC doses were additionally applied to the scalp of patients throughout the roughly 23-week study period. Most of the patients in the cohort were female, and the cohort covered alopecia areata with under or over 50% scalp involvement, alopecia totalis and alopecia universalis. Patient blood was sampled pre-sensitization (week 0) and at 2, 6 and about 24 weeks after DPC sensitization. This study followed changes in the peripheral blood TCR repertoire in vivo during primary and secondary sensitization of alopecia patients to the hapten diphenylcyclopropenone (DPC). Patch tests used Finn chambers with 0.01% DPC on the upper back, scored after 6 days by International Contact Dermatitis Research Group standards. Broader findings and caveats from the paper: Significantly more large CDR3 similarity clusters were formed by expanded TCRs than by pre-sensitization or healthy control sets, consistent with antigen-driven responses. Because all patients had alopecia, a presumed autoimmune disease, the immune response of the patients might differ from that of healthy individuals. A positive correlation was found between the number of PT1 expanded TCRs and patch test score, with significance reached at thresholds 8, 16 and 32 but not 4. The number of TCRs above 1 in 1000 frequency did not change with DPC sensitization; there was no evidence of global repertoire structure alterations. Repeated subsampling changed both the strength of the expansion versus patch-test correlation and the threshold at which that correlation became significant.

V is shortened by 5 bases, J by 6 bases, and the region joining them spans 21 bases. CDR3 length: 16 amino acids, cysteine to phenylalanine. Of the read, only the CDR3 DNA is kept; its 48 bases are in frame from base 1. From a lookup of the germline V gene, CDR1 and CDR2 are SGHTA and FQGNSA. The library was obtained by RACE. These reads were obtained on a NextSeq 500. During library preparation, unique molecular identifiers were attached to individual cDNA molecules so that TCRs could be counted in a quantitative, reproducible way. Each blood RNA sample was used to sequence both TCR alpha and TCR beta chains. In the authors' own workflow: A median of about 100,000 TCRs per sample was observed, with a range of roughly 20,000 to 700,000. The Decombinator software suite was used to annotate V, J and CDR3 in the TCR reads. For the PS versus PT1 abundance plots, all samples were subsampled to the same number of TCRs (28,000). Expanded TCRs were defined as absent before sensitization and observed at least eight times at the 2-week time point. In-frame beta chains were kept once TCRdb had trimmed the public reads at Q25 with fastp and called clones with MiXCR. Rows are unified per CDR3 protein, each entry keeping the most common DNA and genes. What appears here as the V and J calls and clone size reflects TCRdb's work, not the paper's. Present in this sample are roughly 360,000 distinct CDR3 sequences, approximately 4.4% of which were seen just once. Clones ranked in the top ten supply approximately 2.5% of the sample.

The sample's time point label, decoded: patch test 1, 2 weeks after DPC sensitization. Taken with the paper, the label for treatment or condition translates to: therapeutic diphenylcyclopropenone sensitization with weekly scalp DPC. Blood at each patch-test visit was drawn before the patch test was applied. To be eligible, patients had to be aged 18 to 70, diagnosed with alopecia and judged suitable for DPC therapy, while pregnant patients were excluded. Total RNA was extracted from unfractionated whole blood that had been collected in Tempus Blood RNA tubes. The rearranged segments are TRBV7-2 and TRBJ2-3; 5 matching bases give a weak D call of TRBD2. The material was whole blood, obtained in connection with sensitization to the hapten diphenylcyclopropenone (DPC). The receptor comes from a woman between 50 and 59 years old with alopecia areata. Some clones in this sample may be carry-over from other donors' samples. The sequenced DNA: TGTGCCAGCAGCCCTATCGGCCAAGGGAGTGCGGATACGCAGTATTTT. Translated, it reads CASSPIGQGSADTQYF.